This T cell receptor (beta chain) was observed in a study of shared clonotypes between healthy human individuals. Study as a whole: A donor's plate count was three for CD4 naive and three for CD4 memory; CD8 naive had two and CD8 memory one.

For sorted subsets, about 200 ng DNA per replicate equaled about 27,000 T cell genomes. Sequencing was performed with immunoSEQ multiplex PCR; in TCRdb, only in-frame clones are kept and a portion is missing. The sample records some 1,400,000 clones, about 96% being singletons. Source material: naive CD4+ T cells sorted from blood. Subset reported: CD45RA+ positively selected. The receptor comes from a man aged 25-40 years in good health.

Here the CDR3 DNA reads TGTGCCAGCAGCTTGGCTTTGCGCACAGATACGCAGTATTTT. Amino acid sequence: CASSLALRTDTQYF. This chain connects TRBV5-5 to TRBJ2-3; D remains unclear. The V and J ends lost 0 bases and 1 base respectively, with 6 bases between them. Germline CDR1 reads SGHKS; CDR2 reads YYEKEE (reference sequence). The CDR3 spans 14 residues.